A single sample is the source of the 15 T cell receptor beta chains below, sequenced in a study of identical twins. One entry per CDR3 protein results from TCRdb running MiXCR on the 5' RACE reads. This sample has 120,000 to 150,000 distinct CDR3 sequences, with around 3.5% found just once. Sample: memory T cells sorted from blood. The receptors here all came from a man aged 18 to 30 in good health.

This clonotype has a count of ten or more. CDR3: CASSYQGDNEQFF. The CDR3 DNA follows: TGTGCCAGCAGCTACCAGGGTGACAATGAGCAGTTCTTC. The rearrangement joins TRBV7-9 to TRBJ2-1; D is possibly TRBD1 (5 bases). CDR1 and CDR2 (germline): SEHNR, FQNEAQ (reference sequence). CDR3 size: 13 residues. Between the trimmed V and J ends, which lost 4 bases and 5 bases, there was a span of 9 bases. The full variable domain, rest sourced from reference TRBV7-9 and TRBJ2-1, is DTGVSQNPRHKITKRGQNVTFRCDPISEHNRLYWYRQTLGQGPEFLTYFQNEAQLEKSRLLSDRFSAERPKGSFSTLEIQRTEQGDSAMYLCASSYQGDNEQFFGPGTRLTVL.

This clonotype was seen many times. This chain uses TRBV6-1 with TRBJ1-2; 9 nucleotides align to TRBD1. This CDR3 contains 15 residues. V lost 7 bases and J lost 6; bases outside the gene matches: 12. Germline lookup yields CDR1 MNHNS and CDR2 SASEGT. CDR3 sequence: CASILKGTGRHGYTF. For the CDR3, the DNA is TGTGCCAGCATTCTGAAAGGGACAGGGAGGCATGGCTACACCTTC.

This clonotype was counted a few times. The chain couples TRBV19 to TRBJ2-1; a possible D gene is TRBD2 (6 bases). Trimming took off 4 bases at V and 8 bases at J, with 15 bases between the two ends. The CDR3 sequence is 14 residues long. Per germline, CDR1 LNHDA and CDR2 SQIVND (reference sequence). Here the CDR3 reads CASSTGTFGHEQFF. For the CDR3, the DNA is TGTGCCAGTAGTACCGGGACTTTCGGCCATGAGCAGTTCTTC.

Ten or more counts support this clonotype. The chain has TRBV20-1 and TRBJ2-7; D gene ambiguous. Trimming took 3 bases from V and 4 from J, leaving 7 bases between them. Per the germline V gene, CDR1 is DFQATT and CDR2 is SNEGSKA (reference sequence). This CDR3 is built from 11 residues. For the CDR3, the DNA is TGCAGTGCTAGTCGCGAATACGAGCAGTACGTC. This encodes CSASREYEQYV.

This clonotype came up many times. This sequence joins TRBV20-1 and TRBJ1-5; D call uncertain. The germline CDR1 and CDR2 sequences are DFQATT and SNEGSKA (reference sequence). Trimming removed 1 base from V and 7 bases from J, with 11 bases in between. The CDR3 has 13 amino acids. The CDR3 DNA sequence: TGCAGTGCTAGAGCAACGGGAGGGCAGCCCCAGCATTTT. Protein: CSARATGGQPQHF.

This clonotype has ten or more counts. The chain employs TRBV20-1 and TRBJ2-3; tentatively, D is TRBD2 (5 bases). The ends were cut back, 1 base at V and 0 bases at J, with 11 bases in the middle. Per germline, CDR1 DFQATT and CDR2 SNEGSKA (reference sequence). This CDR3 spans 15 amino acids. The CDR3 spells CSARGISVSTDTQYF. The CDR3 nucleotides read TGCAGTGCTAGAGGAATTAGCGTTAGCACAGATACGCAGTATTTT.

Ten or more counts support this clonotype. As DNA, the CDR3 is TGTGCCAGCAGATTACAGGAGAACACTGAAGCTTTCTTT. It yields the protein CASRLQENTEAFF. V is TRBV12-3 or TRBV12-4 and J is TRBJ1-1, with D possibly matching TRBD1 (5 bases). The CDR3 consists of 13 residues. Trimming left V 6 bases short and J 1 base short, with 9 bases between.

Of note for this clonotype: This may arise from a read error, as a much more abundant clone is one base away. This rearrangement joins TRBV27 to TRBJ1-4, with D perhaps matching TRBD1 (5 bases). Trimming left V 5 bases short and J 0 bases short, with 16 bases between. The germline CDR1 and CDR2 sequences are MNHEY and SMNVEV (reference sequence). This CDR3 has 17 residues. CDR3 in amino acids: CASSRSRAGSTNEKLFF. The CDR3 DNA reads TGTGCCAGCAGTCGGTCCCGGGCAGGGTCAACTAATGAAAAACTGTTTTTT.

This clonotype has at least ten counts. J is TRBJ2-3 and V is TRBV20-1, with D tentatively TRBD2 (6 bases). This CDR3 comprises 16 residues. Germline V lookup: CDR1 DFQATT, CDR2 SNEGSKA (reference sequence). V was cut by 3 bases and J by 4 bases, with 20 bases left in between. CDR3 DNA sequence: TGCAGTGCTAGCCGACCGGGACTCATGGTGGCAGATACGCAGTATTTT. Amino acid sequence: CSASRPGLMVADTQYF.

This clonotype came up a few times. The J gene is TRBJ2-7, the V gene TRBV7-2, with TRBD1 matching over 8 bases. The CDR3 spans 15 residues. CDR1 is SGHTA and CDR2 is FQGNSA in the germline V gene. With 1 base clipped from V and 3 bases from J, the junction kept 5 bases outside the gene matches. The CDR3 nucleotides are TGTGCCAGCAGCTTAGAGCGCGGACAGGGCTACGAGCAGTACTTC. The encoded protein is CASSLERGQGYEQYF.

This clonotype was picked up many times. The J gene is TRBJ1-5, the V gene TRBV7-2, with 7 bases that match TRBD1. V gave up 5 bases and J gave up 6 bases; unmatched junction bases: 4. This CDR3 has 13 residues. Germline loops: CDR1 SGHTA, CDR2 FQGNSA. The CDR3 DNA reads TGTGCCAGCAGCCACGGGACAGCTCAGCCCCAGCATTTT. This encodes CASSHGTAQPQHF. The full variable domain, with the rest looked up from reference TRBV7-2 and TRBJ1-5, is GAGVSQSPSNKVTEKGKDVELRCDPISGHTALYWYRQSLGQGLEFLIYFQGNSAPDKSGLPSDRFSAERTGGSVSTLTIQRTQQEDSAVYLCASSHGTAQPQHFGDGTRLSIL.

This clonotype was recorded only once. A much larger clone differs by one base, so this may be a read error. This CDR3 fails to terminate in the conserved phenylalanine or tryptophan, so it likely reflects a read error. The V and J genes are TRBV20-1 and TRBJ1-5; D possibly corresponds to TRBD1 (5 bases). Germline V gene sequence: CDR1 DFQATT, CDR2 SNEGSKA (reference sequence). V was trimmed by 7 bases and J by 4 bases, leaving 17 bases between them. The CDR3 spans 14 residues. Here the CDR3 reads CSVAGGVGNQPQHC. The DNA for the CDR3 is TGCAGTGTGGCGGGAGGGGTGGGGAATCAGCCCCAGCATTGT.

This clonotype was seen repeatedly, ten times or more. The genes are TRBV11-3 and TRBJ2-5; 7 nucleotides line up with TRBD2. The germline V gene has CDR1 SGHNT and CDR2 YENEEA. The CDR3 length is 14 residues. J gave up 0 bases and V 6 bases, and 4 bases lay outside the gene matches. In nucleotides, the CDR3 is TGTGCCAGCAGTCATGGGACTAACCAAGAGACCCAGTACTTC. This translates into CASSHGTNQETQYF.

The sample holds many counts of this clonotype. The chain uses TRBV12-3 or TRBV12-4 and TRBJ2-1, with 7 bases identical to TRBD1. CDR3 length equals 18 residues. V trimming: 5 bases; J trimming: 6 bases; junction bases outside the gene matches: 19. The CDR3 sequence: CASSAYLSRGKGLNEQFF. DNA of the CDR3: TGTGCCAGCAGTGCCTACCTAAGCAGGGGGAAGGGTCTCAATGAGCAGTTCTTC.

This clonotype was seen ten or more times. The chain has TRBV18 and TRBJ1-6, with D maybe TRBD1 (6 bases). Germline CDR1 and CDR2: KGHSH and LQKENI. Trimming shortened V by 2 bases and J by 6 bases, and 14 bases separated the two germline ends. This CDR3 contains 16 residues. The CDR3 coding sequence is TGTGCCAGCTCACCAGTCGGGGGCGGCGGTAATTCACCCCTCCACTTT. It yields the protein CASSPVGGGGNSPLHF.